This TCR beta chain was sequenced during a study of response to subunit inactivated influenza vaccine. TCRdb called the RT-PCR reads again in MiXCR, with one record for every CDR3 protein. This table has 710,000 or so distinct CDR3 sequences, around 14% appearing once. The CDR3 runs to 15 residues. Study-wide results and caveats: Authors suggested seasonal influenza vaccinations each recruit few new T cells.

Turning to this clonotype: Its antigen is not identified. A much larger clone lies a single base off, so this may be a read error.

Sample: PBMCs from blood, taken about 11 days after vaccination. V is TRBV12-3 or TRBV12-4 and J is TRBJ2-1; TRBD2 agrees at 8 bases. The receptor was derived from a man aged 45-60 years who received an inactivated influenza vaccine. CDR3 sequence: CASSLTGGIGNELFF. Written as DNA, the CDR3 is TGTGCCAGCAGTTTAACGGGAGGGATTGGGAATGAGCTGTTCTTC.